This T cell receptor (beta chain) was sequenced in a study of OX40 agonist ivuxolimab in advanced cancers. This table comes from immunoSEQ multiplex PCR, and its TCRdb copy is limited to in-frame clones, with some not included. The sample carries some 97,000 clones, 80% to 95% recorded once. This CDR3 is 14 amino acids long. V trimming: 6 bases; J trimming: 4 bases; junction bases outside the gene matches: 5. The germline V gene has CDR1 SGHAT and CDR2 FQNNGV. Autoimmune disease history or systemic immunosuppression disqualified patients. The chain uses TRBV11-2 and TRBJ1-2, with 10 bases that match TRBD1. Source: CD4+ or CD8+ T cells sorted from blood, taken in a trial of the OX40 agonist ivuxolimab. The TCR originated in an adult with an advanced solid tumor such as melanoma, head and neck, liver or kidney cancer. The CDR3 DNA follows: TGTGCCAGCAGGGGGGGACAGGGGCCCTATGGCTACACCTTC. Amino acid sequence: CASRGGQGPYGYTF.